Following are 9 T cell receptor beta chains from one sample sequenced in a study of PD-1 blockade in classical Hodgkin lymphoma. Sequenced by immunoSEQ multiplex PCR; TCRdb stores in-frame clones only, minus some. Seen here are more than 140,000 clones, about 81% observed once, and the top ten hold roughly 10%. Every one of the patients relapsed after autologous stem cell transplantation (brentuximab vedotin exposure was variable). The sample here was peripheral blood mononuclear cells (PBMCs), taken before the second cycle of nivolumab. These receptors came from a human donor with classical Hodgkin lymphoma.

This chain joins TRBV7-8 and TRBJ2-7; TRBD1 matches 9 bases. In germline, CDR1 is SGHVS, CDR2 FQNEAQ. The CDR3 covers 14 residues. J lost 3 bases, V lost 4 bases, and 4 bases had no gene match. CDR3 residues: CASSWDRVNYEQYF. In DNA form, the CDR3 reads TGTGCCAGCAGCTGGGACAGGGTTAACTACGAGCAGTACTTC.

This chain connects TRBV6-5 to TRBJ1-1; 7 nucleotides line up with TRBD1. Germline-derived CDR1 and CDR2 are MNHEY and SVGAGI. The junction had 14 bases not matched to a gene; V was cut back by 4 bases and J by 6 bases. The CDR3 consists of 16 residues. The CDR3 nucleotides are TGTGCCAGCAGTTTTTTTGTGAGCCAGGGGGGCGCTGAAGCTTTCTTT. Translated: CASSFFVSQGGAEAFF.

Notes on this clone: Relative to the germline gene, one junction end is altered; a read error may explain this. Other DNA sequences in this sample translate to the same CDR3. CDR3 sequence (DNA): TGTGCCACCAGCAGAGTCCCCGGACGGCAAGAGACTCAGTACTTC. Translated: CATSRVPGRQETQYF. The chain links TRBV15 to TRBJ2-5; no definite D call. Per germline, CDR1 LNHNV and CDR2 YYDKDF (reference sequence). The CDR3 covers 15 residues.

This rearrangement joins TRBV5-4 to TRBJ2-7, with 7 bases identical to TRBD1. CDR1 and CDR2 (germline): SGHNT, YYREEE (reference sequence). J gave up 2 bases and V 4 bases, and 6 bases lay outside the gene matches. The CDR3 runs 14 residues. CDR3 amino acids: CASSKQGFAYEQYF. Written as DNA, the CDR3 is TGTGCCAGCAGCAAACAGGGGTTTGCCTACGAGCAGTACTTC.

The chain recombines TRBV30 with TRBJ2-7, with D perhaps assigned TRBD1 or TRBD2 (5 bases each). V gave up 2 bases and J gave up 6 bases, with 17 bases separating them. CDR1 GTSNPN and CDR2 SVGIG come from the germline V gene (reference sequence). This CDR3 comprises 14 residues. The CDR3 protein is CAWSPGTRTGEQYF. CDR3 nucleotide sequence: TGTGCCTGGAGTCCAGGGACCCGGACGGGCGAGCAGTACTTC.

The V and J genes are TRBV6-1 and TRBJ1-5; tentatively, D is TRBD1 (6 bases). Trimming took 5 bases from V and 11 from J, leaving 19 bases between them. Looked up from germline, CDR1 is MNHNS and CDR2 is SASEGT. The CDR3 loop spans 14 amino acids. Written as DNA, the CDR3 is TGTGCCAGCAGTACAGGGCGAGACGCTTCGACCCAGCATTTT. Translating gives CASSTGRDASTQHF.

In this sample, this clone turned up once. The chain has TRBV10-1 and TRBJ2-3, with 12 bases aligning to TRBD2. CDR1 and CDR2 (germline): WNHNN, SYGVQD (reference sequence). Losses at the gene ends were 10 bases for V and 1 base for J; bases not matched to a gene: 18. CDR3 length equals 19 residues. The CDR3: CAKPLSLAGGPRGTDTQYF. CDR3 in DNA: TGCGCCAAACCCCTTAGCCTAGCGGGAGGGCCACGGGGCACAGATACGCAGTATTTT.

The chain links TRBV11-2 to TRBJ1-2; TRBD1 agrees at 9 bases. Germline V gene lookup returns CDR1 SGHAT and CDR2 FQNNGV. With V trimmed by 5 bases and J by 4 bases, 5 bases remained unmatched. The CDR3 is 14 amino acids. The CDR3 region has the DNA TGTGCCAGCAGCCTGACAGGGGGTGGCTATGGCTACACCTTC. Amino acid sequence: CASSLTGGGYGYTF.

This chain uses TRBV18 with TRBJ1-2, with D possibly TRBD1 on 6 matching bases. Germline CDR1 reads KGHSH; CDR2 reads LQKENI. Trimming left V 6 bases short and J 10 bases short, with 18 bases between. There are 13 residues in the CDR3. The CDR3 here is CASSLQGRYDYTF. In DNA, the CDR3 is TGTGCCAGCTCCCTACAGGGCCGATACGACTACACCTTC. Variable domain in full (rest from reference TRBV18 and TRBJ1-2): NAGVMQNPRHLVRRRGQEARLRCSPMKGHSHVYWYRQLPEEGLKFMVYLQKENIIDESGMPKERFSAEFPKEGPSILRIQQVVRGDSAAYFCASSLQGRYDYTFGSGTRLTVV.